This T cell receptor beta chain was captured by sequencing in a study of beta chain features in type 1 diabetes. Study-level results: Shorter TCRB CDR3s, moderately but significantly so, marked every one of the four CD4+ subsets in Type 1 diabetes patients.

Of the isolated RNA, all was reverse transcribed, and so the sequenced material was expressed TCRB transcripts. TCRdb's copy holds only in-frame clones and misses some; the assay was immunoSEQ multiplex PCR. The data show about 360,000 clones, roughly 12% seen once. With respect to this clone: The antigen remains unidentified.

Between the trimmed V and J ends, which lost 4 bases and 0 bases, there was a span of 20 bases. Germline values: CDR1 SGHNT, CDR2 YYREEE (reference sequence). CDR3 length: 17 amino acids. This clonotype was obtained from a man aged 18 to 35 in good health. Sequences were obtained from naive CD4+ T cells from blood. V and J are TRBV5-4 and TRBJ2-7; no clear D gene. The DNA of the CDR3 is TGTGCCAGCAGCCTCGCACACGACGGGTGGTCCTCCTACGAGCAGTACTTC. Its protein is CASSLAHDGWSSYEQYF. The variable domain in full, with the rest retrieved from reference TRBV5-4 and TRBJ2-7, is ETGVTQSPTHLIKTRGQQVTLRCSSQSGHNTVSWYQQALGQGPQFIFQYYREEENGRGNFPPRFSGLQFPNYSSELNVNALELDDSALYLCASSLAHDGWSSYEQYFGPGTRLTVT.